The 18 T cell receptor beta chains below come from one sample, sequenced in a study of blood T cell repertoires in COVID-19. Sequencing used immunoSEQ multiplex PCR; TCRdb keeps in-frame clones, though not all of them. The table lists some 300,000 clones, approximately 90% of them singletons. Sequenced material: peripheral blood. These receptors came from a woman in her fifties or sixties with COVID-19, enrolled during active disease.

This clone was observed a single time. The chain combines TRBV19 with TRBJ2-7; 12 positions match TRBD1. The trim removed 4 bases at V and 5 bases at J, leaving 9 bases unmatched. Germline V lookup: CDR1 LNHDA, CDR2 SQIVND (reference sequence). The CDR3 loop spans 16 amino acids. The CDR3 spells CASSRLPGQGADEQYF. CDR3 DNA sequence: TGTGCCAGTAGTAGATTACCGGGACAGGGGGCGGACGAGCAGTACTTC.

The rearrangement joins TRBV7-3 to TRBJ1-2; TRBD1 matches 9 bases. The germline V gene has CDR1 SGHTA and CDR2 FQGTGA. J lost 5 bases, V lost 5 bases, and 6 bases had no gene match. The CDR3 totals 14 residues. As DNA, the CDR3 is TGTGCCAGCAGCCCGACAGGGGGGAAGTATGGCTACACCTTC. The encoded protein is CASSPTGGKYGYTF.

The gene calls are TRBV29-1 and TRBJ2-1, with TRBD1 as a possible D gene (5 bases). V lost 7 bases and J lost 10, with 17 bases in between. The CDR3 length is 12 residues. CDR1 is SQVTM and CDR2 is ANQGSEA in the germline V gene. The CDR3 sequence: CSAGSRVNEQFF. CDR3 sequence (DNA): TGCAGCGCCGGTTCCAGGGTCAACGAGCAGTTCTTC.

The CDR3 sequence: CASSQGPSNTGELFF. The CDR3 region has the DNA TGCGCCAGCAGCCAAGGGCCCTCGAACACCGGGGAGCTGTTTTTT. The chain carries TRBV4-1 and TRBJ2-2; D ambiguous. Germline V gives CDR1 MGHRA, CDR2 YSYEKL. The germline V and J ends were trimmed by 1 base and 0 bases, with 6 bases remaining between them. CDR3 length equals 15 residues.

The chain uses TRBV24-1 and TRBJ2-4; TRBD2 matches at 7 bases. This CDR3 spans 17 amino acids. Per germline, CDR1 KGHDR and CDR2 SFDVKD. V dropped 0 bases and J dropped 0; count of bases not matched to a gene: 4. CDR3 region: CATSDLLREVAKNIQYF. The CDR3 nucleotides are TGTGCCACCAGTGATTTGCTACGGGAGGTAGCCAAAAACATTCAGTACTTC.

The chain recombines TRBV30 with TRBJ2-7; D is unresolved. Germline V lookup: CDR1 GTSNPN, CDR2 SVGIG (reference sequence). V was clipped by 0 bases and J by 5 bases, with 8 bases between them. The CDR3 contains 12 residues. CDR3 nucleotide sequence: TGTGCCTGGAGTGTGCGTCCGAACGAGCAGTACTTC. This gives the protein CAWSVRPNEQYF.

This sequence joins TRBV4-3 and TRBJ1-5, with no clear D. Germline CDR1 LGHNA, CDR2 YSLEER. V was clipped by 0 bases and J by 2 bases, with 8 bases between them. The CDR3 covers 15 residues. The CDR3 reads CASSQDHLRNQPQHF. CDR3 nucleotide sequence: TGCGCCAGCAGCCAAGATCACTTACGCAATCAGCCCCAGCATTTT.

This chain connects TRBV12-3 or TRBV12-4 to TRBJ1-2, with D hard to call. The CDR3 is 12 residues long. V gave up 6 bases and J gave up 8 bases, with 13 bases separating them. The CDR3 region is CASSTTTGGYTF. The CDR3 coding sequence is TGTGCCAGCAGCACAACGACGGGGGGCTACACCTTC.

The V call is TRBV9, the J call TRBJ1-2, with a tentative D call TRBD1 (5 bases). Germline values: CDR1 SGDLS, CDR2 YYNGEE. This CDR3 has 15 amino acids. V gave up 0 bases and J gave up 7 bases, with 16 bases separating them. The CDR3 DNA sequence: TGTGCCAGCAGCGTAGGTGGCAGGGAGGAAGGTGGCTACACCTTC. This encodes CASSVGGREEGGYTF.

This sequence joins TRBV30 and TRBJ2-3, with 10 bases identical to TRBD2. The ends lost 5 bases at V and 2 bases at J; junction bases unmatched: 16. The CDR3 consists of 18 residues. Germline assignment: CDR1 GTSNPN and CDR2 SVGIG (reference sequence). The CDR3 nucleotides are TGTGCCTGGGCCGGACTAGCGGAAACATCGAGAAACACAGATACGCAGTATTTT. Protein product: CAWAGLAETSRNTDTQYF.

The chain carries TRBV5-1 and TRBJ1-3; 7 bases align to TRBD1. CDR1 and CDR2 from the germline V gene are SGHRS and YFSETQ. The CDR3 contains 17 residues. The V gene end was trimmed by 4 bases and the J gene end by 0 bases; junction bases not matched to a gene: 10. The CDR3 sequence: CASSPGGGTNSGNTIYF. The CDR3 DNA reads TGCGCCAGCAGCCCCGGAGGGGGCACAAACTCTGGAAACACCATATATTTT.

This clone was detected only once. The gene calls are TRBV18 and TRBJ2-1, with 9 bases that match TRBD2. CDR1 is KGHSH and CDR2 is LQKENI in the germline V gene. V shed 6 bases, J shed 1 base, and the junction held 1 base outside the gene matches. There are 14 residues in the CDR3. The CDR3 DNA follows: TGTGCCAGCTCGACTAGCGGTTCCTACAATGAGCAGTTCTTC. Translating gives CASSTSGSYNEQFF.

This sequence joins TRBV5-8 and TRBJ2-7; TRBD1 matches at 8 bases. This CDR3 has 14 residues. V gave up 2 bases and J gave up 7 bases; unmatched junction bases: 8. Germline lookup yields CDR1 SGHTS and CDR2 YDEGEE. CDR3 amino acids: CASSLWTGFREQYF. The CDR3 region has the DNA TGTGCCAGCAGCTTATGGACAGGGTTCCGGGAGCAGTACTTC.

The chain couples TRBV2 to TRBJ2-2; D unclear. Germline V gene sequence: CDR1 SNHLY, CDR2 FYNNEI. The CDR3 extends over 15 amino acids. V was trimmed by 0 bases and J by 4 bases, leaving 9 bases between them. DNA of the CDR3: TGTGCCAGCAGTGAAGCCCCCCTACGCACCGGGGAGCTGTTTTTT. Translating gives CASSEAPLRTGELFF.

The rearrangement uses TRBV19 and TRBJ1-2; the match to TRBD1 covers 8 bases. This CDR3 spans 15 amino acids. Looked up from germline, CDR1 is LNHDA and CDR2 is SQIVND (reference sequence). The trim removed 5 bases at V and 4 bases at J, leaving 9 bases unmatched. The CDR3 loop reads CASSPPGQDFYGYTF. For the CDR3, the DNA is TGTGCCAGTAGTCCCCCGGGACAGGACTTCTATGGCTACACCTTC. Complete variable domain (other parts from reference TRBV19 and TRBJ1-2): DGGITQSPKYLFRKEGQNVTLSCEQNLNHDAMYWYRQDPGQGLRLIYYSQIVNDFQKGDIAEGYSVSREKKESFPLTVTSAQKNPTAFYLCASSPPGQDFYGYTFGSGTRLTVV.

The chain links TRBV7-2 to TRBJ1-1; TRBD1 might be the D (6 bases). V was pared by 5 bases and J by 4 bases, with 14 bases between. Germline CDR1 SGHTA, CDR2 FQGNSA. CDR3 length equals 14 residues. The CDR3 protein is CASSATGSGTEAFF. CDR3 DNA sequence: TGTGCCAGCAGCGCAACAGGGTCGGGCACTGAAGCTTTCTTT.

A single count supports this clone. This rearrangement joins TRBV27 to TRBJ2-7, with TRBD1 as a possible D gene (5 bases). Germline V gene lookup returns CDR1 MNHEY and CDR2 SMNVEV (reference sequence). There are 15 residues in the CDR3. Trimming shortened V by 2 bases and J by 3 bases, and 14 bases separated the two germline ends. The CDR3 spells CASSLRAGLGYEQYF. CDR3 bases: TGTGCCAGCAGTTTAAGGGCAGGGTTAGGCTACGAGCAGTACTTC.

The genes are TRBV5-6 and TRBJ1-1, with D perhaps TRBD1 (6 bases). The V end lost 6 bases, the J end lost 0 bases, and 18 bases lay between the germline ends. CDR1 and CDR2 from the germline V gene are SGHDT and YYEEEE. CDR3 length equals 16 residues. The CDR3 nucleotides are TGTGCCAGCACCGAGAGGACAGACCCTATGAACACTGAAGCTTTCTTT. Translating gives CASTERTDPMNTEAFF.